These 19 T cell receptor beta chains share one sample of origin, sequenced in a study of cytomegalovirus exposure and HLA in healthy donors. Using immunoSEQ multiplex PCR, the repertoire was profiled, and TCRdb retains in-frame clones only, with some absent. The table has more than 85,000 clones, about 95% seen once. Material: PBMCs. The receptors were gathered from a woman aged 18 to 35 in good health and CMV-seronegative.

This clone has more than one count but fewer than ten. The chain is built from TRBV5-1 and TRBJ2-5; TRBD1 might be the D (6 bases). The V gene's germline CDR1 is SGHRS and CDR2 YFSETQ. The ends were cut back, 1 base at V and 5 bases at J, with 15 bases in the middle. The CDR3 is 15 residues long. CDR3 protein: CASSLRGQRGETQYF. In DNA form, the CDR3 reads TGCGCCAGCAGCTTGCGTGGGCAAAGGGGGGAGACCCAGTACTTC.

This sequence joins TRBV5-8 and TRBJ1-2; the D is unclear. The length of the CDR3 is 13 residues. V lost 4 bases and J lost 6, with 13 bases in between. Germline V gives CDR1 SGHTS, CDR2 YDEGEE. The CDR3 DNA is TGTGCCAGCAGCCTCACAATCGGGAATGGCTACACCTTC. This translates into CASSLTIGNGYTF.

The chain couples TRBV18 to TRBJ1-2; D call uncertain. Trimming removed 2 bases at V and 0 bases at J, with 7 bases between. CDR3 size: 14 residues. Germline CDR1 reads KGHSH; CDR2 reads LQKENI. CDR3 DNA: TGTGCCAGCTCACCAAACACAGCTAACTATGGCTACACCTTC. Amino acid sequence: CASSPNTANYGYTF.

The J gene is TRBJ2-5, the V gene TRBV2; 14 bases fit TRBD2. Germline values: CDR1 SNHLY, CDR2 FYNNEI. CDR3 length: 17 residues. V shed 8 bases, J shed 5 bases, and the junction held 13 bases outside the gene matches. The CDR3 sequence is CASRGLAGELGWETQYF. For the CDR3, the DNA is TGTGCCAGCCGGGGACTAGCGGGGGAATTGGGATGGGAGACCCAGTACTTC.

The chain employs TRBV5-4 and TRBJ2-7; a weak D match, TRBD1 (5 bases). V was trimmed by 1 base and J by 2 bases, leaving 10 bases between them. From germline, CDR1 is SGHNT and CDR2 YYREEE (reference sequence). This CDR3 has 14 amino acids. The DNA of the CDR3 is TGTGCCAGCAGCTTGTCCGACAGAGCCTACGAGCAGTACTTC. Amino acid sequence: CASSLSDRAYEQYF. Variable domain in full (rest from reference TRBV5-4 and TRBJ2-7): ETGVTQSPTHLIKTRGQQVTLRCSSQSGHNTVSWYQQALGQGPQFIFQYYREEENGRGNFPPRFSGLQFPNYSSELNVNALELDDSALYLCASSLSDRAYEQYFGPGTRLTVT.

This chain connects TRBV9 to TRBJ2-4, with 9 nucleotides matching TRBD1. Germline lookup yields CDR1 SGDLS and CDR2 YYNGEE. V gave up 3 bases and J gave up 6 bases; unmatched junction bases: 4. The CDR3 has 14 residues. The CDR3 DNA follows: TGTGCCAGCAGCGCGATGGGACAGGGAAACATTCAGTACTTC. Translating it yields CASSAMGQGNIQYF.

The gene calls are TRBV9 and TRBJ2-7, with TRBD2 matching 8 bases. CDR1 and CDR2 from the germline V gene are SGDLS and YYNGEE. The CDR3 is 14 residues long. J was trimmed by 3 bases and V by 0 bases; bases with no gene match: 2. This CDR3 reads CASSVALAGYEQYF. The CDR3, as DNA: TGTGCCAGCAGCGTAGCCCTAGCGGGCTACGAGCAGTACTTC.

The V and J genes are TRBV13 and TRBJ2-3; 8 bases align to TRBD2. Losses at the gene ends were 7 bases for V and 6 bases for J; bases not matched to a gene: 9. The germline gives CDR1 PRHDT, CDR2 FYEKMQ (reference sequence). The CDR3 totals 14 residues. CDR3 protein: CASTTGGAWDTQYF. The CDR3 DNA reads TGTGCCAGCACGACCGGGGGGGCCTGGGATACGCAGTATTTT.

The chain joins TRBV4-1 to TRBJ2-7; the D gene is possibly TRBD2 (5 bases). The V end was cut by 5 bases, the J end by 5 bases, with 19 bases between. Germline loops: CDR1 MGHRA, CDR2 YSYEKL. The CDR3 runs 15 residues. CDR3 sequence (DNA): TGCGCCAGCAGCAATCGGGCGACGAACGGGAACGAGCAGTACTTC. It encodes CASSNRATNGNEQYF.

V is TRBV5-4 and J is TRBJ2-6, with D maybe TRBD1 (5 bases). The germline gives CDR1 SGHNT, CDR2 YYREEE (reference sequence). The V and J ends lost 2 bases and 3 bases respectively, with 9 bases between them. The length of the CDR3 is 15 residues. The CDR3 nucleotides read TGTGCCAGCAGCTTATTAGGGGATGGGGCCAACGTCCTGACTTTC. It yields the protein CASSLLGDGANVLTF. The full variable domain, in which reference TRBV5-4 and TRBJ2-6 provide the parts outside the CDR3, is ETGVTQSPTHLIKTRGQQVTLRCSSQSGHNTVSWYQQALGQGPQFIFQYYREEENGRGNFPPRFSGLQFPNYSSELNVNALELDDSALYLCASSLLGDGANVLTFGAGSRLTVL.

The table lists this clone with a count of one. V is TRBV28 and J is TRBJ2-7; 7 bases match TRBD1. The CDR3 is 14 residues long. V trimming: 6 bases; J trimming: 2 bases; junction bases outside the gene matches: 7. Germline V gives CDR1 MDHEN, CDR2 SYDVKM. This chain's CDR3 is CASRRQGRTYEQYF. The CDR3 nucleotides are TGTGCCAGCAGAAGACAGGGCCGGACCTACGAGCAGTACTTC.

J is TRBJ1-5 and V is TRBV23-1; perhaps TRBD1 as D (6 bases). TRBV23-1 falls under the ORF class, with uncertain function. This CDR3 has 19 amino acids. V shed 7 bases and J shed 7 bases, with 32 bases lying between them. CDR3 in DNA: TGCGCCAGCATCCCCGTCCGGGACATTATTACCGAGGTGGGGCAGCCCCAGCATTTT. Translating it yields CASIPVRDIITEVGQPQHF.

The chain joins TRBV27 to TRBJ2-3, with TRBD1 as a possible D gene (5 bases). Germline CDR1 reads MNHEY; CDR2 reads SMNVEV (reference sequence). Trimming shortened V by 7 bases and J by 2 bases, and 16 bases separated the two germline ends. This CDR3 is 15 amino acids long. CDR3 loop: CASTSGAKLTDTQYF. In DNA, the CDR3 is TGTGCCAGCACCTCTGGGGCAAAACTCACAGATACGCAGTATTTT.

In its sample, this clone was seen once. The chain employs TRBV5-4 and TRBJ2-7; 10 positions agree with TRBD1. Per the germline V gene, CDR1 is SGHNT and CDR2 is YYREEE (reference sequence). The CDR3 is 14 residues long. Losses at the gene ends were 4 bases for V and 3 bases for J; bases not matched to a gene: 4. CDR3 protein: CASSPGQGYYEQYF. DNA for the CDR3: TGTGCCAGCAGCCCGGGACAGGGGTACTACGAGCAGTACTTC.

The rearrangement uses TRBV19 and TRBJ2-2, with D hard to call. V lost 8 bases and J 6 bases, leaving 7 bases between the germline ends. The CDR3 is 11 amino acids. Germline CDR1 LNHDA, CDR2 SQIVND (reference sequence). CDR3 loop: CASAWPGELFF. The CDR3 DNA is TGTGCCAGTGCATGGCCCGGGGAGCTGTTTTTT.

The chain uses TRBV11-3 and TRBJ1-2; maybe TRBD1 (6 bases). Germline values: CDR1 SGHNT, CDR2 YENEEA. V lost 5 bases, J lost 2 bases, and 15 bases lay in between. CDR3 size: 15 residues. This CDR3 reads CASSPEDSSNYGYTF. As DNA, the CDR3 is TGTGCCAGCAGCCCAGAGGACAGTTCAAACTATGGCTACACCTTC.

V usage is TRBV19 and J usage is TRBJ2-7, with TRBD1 matching over 8 bases. This CDR3 comprises 14 residues. V lost 6 bases and J lost 3; bases outside the gene matches: 7. Germline assignment: CDR1 LNHDA and CDR2 SQIVND (reference sequence). The CDR3 spells CASRKTGVDYEQYF. DNA for the CDR3: TGTGCCAGTAGGAAGACAGGGGTGGACTACGAGCAGTACTTC.

The chain is built from TRBV13 and TRBJ2-7, with D unresolved. This CDR3 spans 14 amino acids. The germline V gene has CDR1 PRHDT and CDR2 FYEKMQ (reference sequence). V was pared by 6 bases and J by 2 bases, with 14 bases between. The chain's CDR3 is CASRFSGSAYEQYF. The CDR3 nucleotides read TGTGCCAGCAGATTTTCGGGTTCCGCCTACGAGCAGTACTTC.

The V gene is TRBV6-4, the J gene TRBJ1-2; 9 nucleotides agree with TRBD1. This CDR3 spans 13 amino acids. CDR1 MRHNA and CDR2 SNTAGT come from the germline V gene. V was clipped by 5 bases and J by 6 bases; unmatched bases: 4. CDR3 sequence reads: CASSFTGGDGYTF. DNA for the CDR3: TGTGCCAGCAGTTTCACAGGGGGCGATGGCTACACCTTC.